Detailed here is one T cell receptor beta chain. This entry comes from a study of blood T cell repertoires in COVID-19. As originally analysed: From reference gene primer amplification, estimates of nucleated cell counts were derived. The protocol was immunoSEQ multiplex PCR, while the TCRdb copy is restricted to in-frame clones and leaves out a portion. The DNA was the basis for D and trimming; V, J and clone size are from that table. The sample yields tens of thousands of clones, about 90% seen once. The ends were cut back, 2 bases at V and 7 bases at J, with 10 bases in the middle. The length of the CDR3 is 14 residues. Germline V gene sequence: CDR1 SGHRS, CDR2 YFSETQ.

The chain is built from TRBV5-1 and TRBJ1-6, with a tentative D call TRBD1 (5 bases). This TCR derives from a human donor in a cohort sampled during active COVID-19. Sequencing was done on a sample of peripheral blood. DNA of the CDR3: TGCGCCAGCAGCTTTACAGGATTGAATTCACCCCTCCACTTT. This codes for CASSFTGLNSPLHF.